One and the same sample provided the 23 T cell receptor beta chains below, sequenced in a study of blood T cell repertoires in COVID-19 (dated by TCRdb to 2019 to 2021). Library construction relied on the immunoSEQ multiplex PCR assay. TCRdb carries this immuneACCESS record with in-frame sequences only. Its versions omit some clonotypes, under half of them owing to an unresolved V gene in the studies checked, with the rest unexplained. The sample table records some 120,000 clones; roughly 88% of these occur just once. Approximately 8.1% of the sample is taken by the ten largest. The sequenced sample consisted of peripheral blood. These receptor sequences come from a man between 50 and 59 years old with acute or convalescent COVID-19.

This sequence joins TRBV24-1 and TRBJ1-5; 10 bases map to TRBD1. The CDR3 has 15 amino acids. V dropped 4 bases and J dropped 6; count of bases not matched to a gene: 5. The germline gives CDR1 KGHDR, CDR2 SFDVKD. The CDR3 sequence is CATSDGQGVGQPQHF. For the CDR3, the DNA is TGTGCCACCAGTGACGGACAGGGGGTAGGTCAGCCCCAGCATTTT.

This CDR3 is CASSIDLQYYNPEAFF. In DNA, the CDR3 is TGTGCCAGTAGTATAGATCTGCAGTATTACAACCCTGAAGCTTTCTTT. The rearrangement links TRBV19 to TRBJ1-1; D is uncertain. V lost 0 bases and J lost 6, with 17 bases in between. The CDR3 has 16 residues. Germline assignment: CDR1 LNHDA and CDR2 SQIVND (reference sequence).

This clone was picked up a small number of times. This chain uses TRBV19 with TRBJ1-2, with TRBD1 identical over 10 bases. Germline V gene data show CDR1 as LNHDA and CDR2 as SQIVND (reference sequence). Trimming removed 7 bases from V and 2 bases from J; junction bases left unmatched: 4. The CDR3 is 14 amino acids. CDR3 nucleotide sequence: TGTGCCAGTACCCCGGGACAGGGGAACTATGGCTACACCTTC. It encodes CASTPGQGNYGYTF.

This rearrangement joins TRBV3-1 (or the pseudogene TRBV3-2) to TRBJ1-5; D is ambiguous. This CDR3 has 14 residues. Trimming took off 4 bases at V and 9 bases at J, with 16 bases between the two ends. Germline values: CDR1 LGHDT, CDR2 YNNKEL (reference sequence). CDR3 amino acids: CASSPSTARWPQHF. The CDR3 bases are TGTGCCAGCAGCCCCTCGACGGCGCGGTGGCCCCAGCATTTT.

The V gene is TRBV5-4, the J gene TRBJ1-2; 9 nucleotides match TRBD1. CDR3 length equals 15 residues. Germline CDR1 reads SGHNT; CDR2 reads YYREEE (reference sequence). With V trimmed by 0 bases and J by 3 bases, 3 bases remained unmatched. The CDR3 DNA is TGTGCCAGCAGCTTGGACAGGGGGCGAGACTATGGCTACACCTTC. Translating it yields CASSLDRGRDYGYTF.

J is TRBJ2-5 and V is TRBV5-4, with 14 bases aligning to TRBD2. CDR1 SGHNT and CDR2 YYREEE come from the germline V gene (reference sequence). V was clipped by 4 bases and J by 2 bases; unmatched bases: 4. The CDR3 covers 16 residues. The CDR3 region is CASSVGLAGAQETQYF. The DNA of the CDR3 is TGTGCCAGCAGCGTGGGACTAGCGGGAGCGCAAGAGACCCAGTACTTC.

The chain couples TRBV6-5 to TRBJ1-1; D not certain. Trimming removed 6 bases at V and 8 bases at J, with 16 bases between. The CDR3 totals 13 residues. CDR1 is MNHEY and CDR2 is SVGAGI in the germline V gene. This CDR3 is CASRRSAGTEAFF. CDR3 bases: TGTGCCAGCAGACGCTCGGCAGGCACGGAAGCTTTCTTT.

The rearrangement links TRBV6-4 to TRBJ2-2; a possible D gene is TRBD2 (5 bases). CDR1 and CDR2 from the germline V gene are MRHNA and SNTAGT. The CDR3 has 15 amino acids. The ends were cut back, 3 bases at V and 4 bases at J, with 12 bases in the middle. The CDR3 DNA follows: TGTGCCAGCAGTGAGGTGGGAGACTCCACCGGGGAGCTGTTTTTT. It yields the protein CASSEVGDSTGELFF.

The rearrangement uses TRBV18 and TRBJ2-1, with TRBD2 identical over 7 bases. From germline, CDR1 is KGHSH and CDR2 LQKENI. The CDR3 is 14 residues long. The V gene end was trimmed by 2 bases and the J gene end by 2 bases; junction bases not matched to a gene: 0. The CDR3 sequence: CASSPAGAYNEQFF. The DNA of the CDR3 is TGTGCCAGCTCACCAGCGGGAGCCTACAATGAGCAGTTCTTC. Together with reference TRBV18 and TRBJ2-1, the CDR3 gives the full variable domain: NAGVMQNPRHLVRRRGQEARLRCSPMKGHSHVYWYRQLPEEGLKFMVYLQKENIIDESGMPKERFSAEFPKEGPSILRIQQVVRGDSAAYFCASSPAGAYNEQFFGPGTRLTVL.

This chain uses TRBV27 with TRBJ1-2, with D perhaps TRBD1 (6 bases). In germline, CDR1 is MNHEY, CDR2 SMNVEV (reference sequence). The V end was cut by 4 bases, the J end by 0 bases, with 9 bases between. The CDR3 sequence is 14 residues long. The CDR3 region has the DNA TGTGCCAGCAGTTCGACAGGATCTAACTATGGCTACACCTTC. This encodes CASSSTGSNYGYTF.

The chain joins TRBV2 to TRBJ2-3; 11 bases match TRBD2. The CDR3 has 15 residues. The trim removed 6 bases at V and 3 bases at J, leaving 5 bases unmatched. Germline CDR1 is SNHLY and CDR2 is FYNNEI. CDR3 sequence reads: CASRKLAGATDTQYF. The CDR3 DNA sequence: TGTGCCAGCAGGAAACTAGCGGGAGCGACAGATACGCAGTATTTT. Supplemented by reference TRBV2 and TRBJ2-3, the full variable domain reads EPEVTQTPSHQVTQMGQEVILRCVPISNHLYFYWYRQILGQKVEFLVSFYNNEISEKSEIFDDQFSVERPDGSNFTLKIRSTKLEDSAMYFCASRKLAGATDTQYFGPGTRLTVL.

The chain recombines TRBV27 with TRBJ2-4; 11 bases map to TRBD1. Germline CDR1 is MNHEY and CDR2 is SMNVEV (reference sequence). V shed 1 base and J 1 base; nucleotides not matched to a gene: 3. This CDR3 is 17 amino acids long. The CDR3 DNA reads TGTGCCAGCAGTTTATATGGGACAGGGGGGGCCAAAAACATTCAGTACTTC. The encoded protein is CASSLYGTGGAKNIQYF.

V gene TRBV2 combines with J gene TRBJ2-3, with a possible D match to TRBD1 (5 bases). The CDR3 length is 17 residues. The germline V gene has CDR1 SNHLY and CDR2 FYNNEI. V lost 1 base to trimming and J lost 5 bases, with 19 bases between them. Written as DNA, the CDR3 is TGTGCCAGCAGTGAAGTCACGGACACCCTAGGGATAGATACGCAGTATTTT. Residues: CASSEVTDTLGIDTQYF.

The chain recombines TRBV27 with TRBJ2-3, with 10 bases fitting TRBD2. The CDR3 loop spans 15 amino acids. Germline V gene sequence: CDR1 MNHEY, CDR2 SMNVEV (reference sequence). V was pared by 2 bases and J by 10 bases, with 9 bases of the junction left unmatched. This CDR3 reads CASSLGLAGENPQYF. CDR3 coding DNA: TGTGCCAGCAGTTTAGGGCTAGCGGGAGAGAATCCGCAGTATTTT.

The chain joins TRBV5-1 to TRBJ2-7; 14 bases map to TRBD2. Germline trimming cut 3 bases from V and 6 bases from J; bases unmatched to any gene: 5. The CDR3 runs 15 residues. Germline assignment: CDR1 SGHRS and CDR2 YFSETQ. The CDR3 region is CASSSGLAGVGEQYF. In DNA form, the CDR3 reads TGCGCCAGCAGCTCGGGACTAGCGGGAGTAGGCGAGCAGTACTTC.

The CDR3 spells CASSLGTSGSYNEQFF. CDR3 nucleotides: TGTGCCAGCTCACTGGGGACTAGCGGTTCCTACAATGAGCAGTTCTTC. The chain uses TRBV18 and TRBJ2-1, with 11 positions matching TRBD2. V was pared by 4 bases and J by 1 base, with 3 bases of the junction left unmatched. The CDR3 runs to 16 residues. Germline CDR1 reads KGHSH; CDR2 reads LQKENI.

The chain joins TRBV5-1 to TRBJ1-1, with no clear D. Trimming cost V 4 bases and J 5 bases, with 15 bases left between them. CDR3 length equals 14 residues. The germline V gene encodes CDR1 SGHRS and CDR2 YFSETQ. The CDR3 DNA reads as TGCGCCAGCAGCCTCGCGAGCGGTCTGACTGAAGCTTTCTTT. As protein: CASSLASGLTEAFF.

This clone was seen just once. The chain has TRBV19 and TRBJ2-7; 10 bases align to TRBD2. The CDR3 loop spans 21 amino acids. Unmatched junction bases numbered 21, after V lost 2 bases and J lost 2 bases. In germline, CDR1 is LNHDA, CDR2 SQIVND (reference sequence). CDR3 protein: CASSIKGTGTAGTSVTYEQYF. The DNA of the CDR3 is TGTGCCAGTAGTATAAAGGGGACAGGAACCGCCGGGACTAGCGTAACCTACGAGCAGTACTTC.

This chain joins TRBV30 and TRBJ1-5; D remains unclear. Germline V gene data show CDR1 as GTSNPN and CDR2 as SVGIG (reference sequence). There are 13 residues in the CDR3. The V gene lost 1 base and the J gene lost 4 bases, with 8 bases spanning the gap. The CDR3 DNA reads TGTGCCTGGAGTGGAGGGAGTAATCAGCCCCAGCATTTT. This gives the protein CAWSGGSNQPQHF.

The V gene is TRBV24-1, the J gene TRBJ2-4; 8 bases are shared with TRBD1. After removal of 3 bases from V and 6 bases from J, the junction contained 6 bases not matched to a gene. There are 15 residues in the CDR3. Germline V gene sequence: CDR1 KGHDR, CDR2 SFDVKD. The CDR3 sequence is CATSDPRGPGNIQYF. The CDR3, as DNA: TGTGCCACCAGTGATCCCAGGGGGCCAGGAAACATTCAGTACTTC.

The genes are TRBV7-2 and TRBJ2-2, with 7 bases identical to TRBD2. Germline V gene data show CDR1 as SGHTA and CDR2 as FQGNSA. The CDR3 covers 15 residues. The V and J ends lost 3 bases and 1 base, in that order; junction bases with no gene match: 2. CDR3 protein: CASSFSGGNTGELFF. CDR3 DNA sequence: TGTGCCAGCAGCTTCTCGGGAGGGAACACCGGGGAGCTGTTTTTT.

This chain joins TRBV13 and TRBJ2-5; D might be TRBD1 (5 bases). The CDR3 sequence is 15 residues long. CDR1 and CDR2 from the germline V gene are PRHDT and FYEKMQ (reference sequence). The ends were cut back, 5 bases at V and 1 base at J, with 14 bases in the middle. The CDR3 DNA follows: TGTGCCAGCAGCACGCGACAGCGCAGCCAAGAGACCCAGTACTTC. Amino acid sequence: CASSTRQRSQETQYF.

This clone was seen a handful of times. The CDR3: CASSVGTQVGETQYF. In DNA, the CDR3 is TGTGCCAGCAGCGTAGGGACACAGGTGGGAGAGACCCAGTACTTC. The rearrangement uses TRBV9 and TRBJ2-5; D possibly corresponds to TRBD1 (5 bases). The CDR3 runs 15 residues. The V and J ends lost 0 bases and 4 bases respectively, with 13 bases between them. CDR1 is SGDLS, CDR2 YYNGEE, per germline.